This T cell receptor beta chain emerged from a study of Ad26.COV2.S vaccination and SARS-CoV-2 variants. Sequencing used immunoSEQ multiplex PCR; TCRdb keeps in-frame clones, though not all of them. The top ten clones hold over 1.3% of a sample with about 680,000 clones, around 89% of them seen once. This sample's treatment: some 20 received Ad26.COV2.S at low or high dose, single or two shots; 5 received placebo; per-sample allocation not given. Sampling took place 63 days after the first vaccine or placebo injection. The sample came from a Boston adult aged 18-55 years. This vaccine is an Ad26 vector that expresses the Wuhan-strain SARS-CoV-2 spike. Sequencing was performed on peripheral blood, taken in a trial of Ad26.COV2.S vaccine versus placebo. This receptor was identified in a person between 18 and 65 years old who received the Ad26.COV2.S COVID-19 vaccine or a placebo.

CDR3 sequence: CASSGTFVPTVGEQFF. CDR3 bases: TGTGCCAGCAGTGGGACTTTCGTCCCCACCGTAGGCGAGCAGTTCTTC. V usage is TRBV2 and J usage is TRBJ2-1; maybe TRBD2 (5 bases). The CDR3 is 16 residues long. V was shortened by 4 bases and J by 10 bases, with 23 bases between the two germline ends. Germline V lookup: CDR1 SNHLY, CDR2 FYNNEI.